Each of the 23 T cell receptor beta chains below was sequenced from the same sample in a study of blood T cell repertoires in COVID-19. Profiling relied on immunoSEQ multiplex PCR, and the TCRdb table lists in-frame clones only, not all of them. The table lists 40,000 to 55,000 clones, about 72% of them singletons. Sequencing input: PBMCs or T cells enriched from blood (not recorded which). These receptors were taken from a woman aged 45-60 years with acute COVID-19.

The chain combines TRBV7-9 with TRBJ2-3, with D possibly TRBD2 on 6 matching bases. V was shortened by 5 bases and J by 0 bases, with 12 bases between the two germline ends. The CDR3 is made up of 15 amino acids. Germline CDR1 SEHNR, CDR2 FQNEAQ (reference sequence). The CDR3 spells CASSVGTSSTDTQYF. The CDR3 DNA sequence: TGTGCCAGCAGCGTTGGGACTTCTAGCACAGATACGCAGTATTTT.

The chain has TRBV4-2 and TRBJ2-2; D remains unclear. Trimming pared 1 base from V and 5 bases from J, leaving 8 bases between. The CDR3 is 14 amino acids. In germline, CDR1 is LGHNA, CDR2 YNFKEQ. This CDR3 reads CASSQGYSTGELFF. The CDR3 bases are TGTGCCAGCAGCCAAGGGTACAGTACCGGGGAGCTGTTTTTT.

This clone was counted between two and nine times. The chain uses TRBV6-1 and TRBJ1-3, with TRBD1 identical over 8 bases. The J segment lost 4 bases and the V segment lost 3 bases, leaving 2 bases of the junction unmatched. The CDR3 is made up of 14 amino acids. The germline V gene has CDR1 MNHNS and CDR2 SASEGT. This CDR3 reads CASSDGQGGNTIYF. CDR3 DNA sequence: TGTGCCAGCAGTGACGGACAGGGAGGAAACACCATATATTTT.

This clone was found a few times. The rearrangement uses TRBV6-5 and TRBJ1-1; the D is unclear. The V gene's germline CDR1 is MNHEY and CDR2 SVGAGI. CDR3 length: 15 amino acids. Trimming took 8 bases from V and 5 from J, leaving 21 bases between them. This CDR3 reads CASSEDEEHGTEAFF. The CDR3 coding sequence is TGTGCCAGCTCGGAAGATGAGGAACACGGAACTGAAGCTTTCTTT.

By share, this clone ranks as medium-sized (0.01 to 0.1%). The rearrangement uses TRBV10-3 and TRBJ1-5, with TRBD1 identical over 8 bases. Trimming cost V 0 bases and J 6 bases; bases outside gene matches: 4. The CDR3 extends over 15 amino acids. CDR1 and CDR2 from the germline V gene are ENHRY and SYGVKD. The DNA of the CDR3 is TGTGCCATCAGTGAGTCGGAGGACAGGGCTCAGCCCCAGCATTTT. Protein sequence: CAISESEDRAQPQHF.

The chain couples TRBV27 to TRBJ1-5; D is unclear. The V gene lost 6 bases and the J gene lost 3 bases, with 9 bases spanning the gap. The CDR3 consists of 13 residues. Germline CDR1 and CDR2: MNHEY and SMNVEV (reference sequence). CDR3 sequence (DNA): TGTGCCAGCAGGGTGCGGCCCAATCAGCCCCAGCATTTT. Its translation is CASRVRPNQPQHF.

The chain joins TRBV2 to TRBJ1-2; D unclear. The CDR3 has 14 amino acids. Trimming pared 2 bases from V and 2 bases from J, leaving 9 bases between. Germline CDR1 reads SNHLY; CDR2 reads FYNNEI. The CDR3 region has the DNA TGTGCCAGCAGTGAACAGGCATTGAACTATGGCTACACCTTC. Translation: CASSEQALNYGYTF.

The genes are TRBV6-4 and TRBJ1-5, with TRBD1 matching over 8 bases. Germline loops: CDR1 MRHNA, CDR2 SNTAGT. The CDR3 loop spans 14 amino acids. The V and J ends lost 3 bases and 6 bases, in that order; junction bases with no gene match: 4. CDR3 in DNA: TGTGCCAGCAGTGAACAGGGGGAGAGTCAGCCCCAGCATTTT. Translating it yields CASSEQGESQPQHF.

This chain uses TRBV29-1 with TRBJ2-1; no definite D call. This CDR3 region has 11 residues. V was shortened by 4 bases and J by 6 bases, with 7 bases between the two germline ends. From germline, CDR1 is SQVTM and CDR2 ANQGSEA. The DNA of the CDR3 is TGCAGCGTTGTCCGAGCCAATGAGCAGTTCTTC. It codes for CSVVRANEQFF.

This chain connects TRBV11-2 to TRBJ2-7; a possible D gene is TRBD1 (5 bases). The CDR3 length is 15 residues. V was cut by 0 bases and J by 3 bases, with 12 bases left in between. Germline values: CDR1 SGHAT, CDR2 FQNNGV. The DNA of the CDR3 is TGTGCCAGCAGCTTAGAGCCCCAGGGCCACTACGAGCAGTACTTC. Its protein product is CASSLEPQGHYEQYF.

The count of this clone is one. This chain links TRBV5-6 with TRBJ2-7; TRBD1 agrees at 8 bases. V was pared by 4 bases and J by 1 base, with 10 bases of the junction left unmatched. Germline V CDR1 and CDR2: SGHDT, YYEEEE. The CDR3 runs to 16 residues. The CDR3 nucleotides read TGTGCCAGCAGCCACTTTACAGGGGGTGTTTCCTACGAGCAGTACTTC. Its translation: CASSHFTGGVSYEQYF. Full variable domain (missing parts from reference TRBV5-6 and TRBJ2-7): DAGVTQSPTHLIKTRGQQVTLRCSPKSGHDTVSWYQQALGQGPQFIFQYYEEEERQRGNFPDRFSGHQFPNYSSELNVNALLLGDSALYLCASSHFTGGVSYEQYFGPGTRLTVT.

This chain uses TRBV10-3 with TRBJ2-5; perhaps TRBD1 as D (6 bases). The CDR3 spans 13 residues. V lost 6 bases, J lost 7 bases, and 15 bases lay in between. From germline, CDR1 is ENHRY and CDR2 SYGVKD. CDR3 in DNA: TGTGCCATCAGGGAAACAGGGACGGGGACCCAGTACTTC. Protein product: CAIRETGTGTQYF.

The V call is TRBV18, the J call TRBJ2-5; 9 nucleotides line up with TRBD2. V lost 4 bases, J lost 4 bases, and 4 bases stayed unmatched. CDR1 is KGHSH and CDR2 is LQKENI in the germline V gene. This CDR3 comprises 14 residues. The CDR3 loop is CASSLTSGPETQYF. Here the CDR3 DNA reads TGTGCCAGCTCACTTACTAGCGGGCCAGAGACCCAGTACTTC.

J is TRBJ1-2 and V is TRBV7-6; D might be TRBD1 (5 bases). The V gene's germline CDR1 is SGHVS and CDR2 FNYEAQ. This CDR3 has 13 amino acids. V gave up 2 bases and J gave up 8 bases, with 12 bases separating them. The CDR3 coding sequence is TGTGCCAGCAGCTTATTGACAGCCGGGGGCTACACCTTC. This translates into CASSLLTAGGYTF.

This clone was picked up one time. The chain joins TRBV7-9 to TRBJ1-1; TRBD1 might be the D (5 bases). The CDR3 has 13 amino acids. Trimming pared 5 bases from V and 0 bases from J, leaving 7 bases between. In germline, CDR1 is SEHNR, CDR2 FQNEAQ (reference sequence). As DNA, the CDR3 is TGTGCCAGCAGCACAGGCTTGAACACTGAAGCTTTCTTT. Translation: CASSTGLNTEAFF.

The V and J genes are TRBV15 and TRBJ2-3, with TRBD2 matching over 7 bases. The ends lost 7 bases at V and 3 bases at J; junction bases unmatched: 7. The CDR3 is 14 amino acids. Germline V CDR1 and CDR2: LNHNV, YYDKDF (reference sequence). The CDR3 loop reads CATNQRGLTDTQYF. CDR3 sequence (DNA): TGTGCCACCAACCAGCGGGGTTTGACAGATACGCAGTATTTT.

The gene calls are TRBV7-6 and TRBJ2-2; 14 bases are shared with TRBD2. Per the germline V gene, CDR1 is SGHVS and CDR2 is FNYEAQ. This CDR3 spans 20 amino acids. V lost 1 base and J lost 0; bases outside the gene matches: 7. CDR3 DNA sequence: TGTGCCAGCAGCTTAGGACCGGGACTAGCGGGGGCCGCGAACACCGGGGAGCTGTTTTTT. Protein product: CASSLGPGLAGAANTGELFF.

CDR3 region: CATSRWAGVISEAFF. The CDR3 DNA sequence: TGTGCCACCAGCAGGTGGGCAGGGGTCATATCTGAAGCTTTCTTT. This sequence joins TRBV15 and TRBJ1-1; perhaps TRBD1 as D (6 bases). Between the trimmed V and J ends, which lost 3 bases and 6 bases, there was a span of 17 bases. Per the germline V gene, CDR1 is LNHNV and CDR2 is YYDKDF (reference sequence). The CDR3 length is 15 residues.

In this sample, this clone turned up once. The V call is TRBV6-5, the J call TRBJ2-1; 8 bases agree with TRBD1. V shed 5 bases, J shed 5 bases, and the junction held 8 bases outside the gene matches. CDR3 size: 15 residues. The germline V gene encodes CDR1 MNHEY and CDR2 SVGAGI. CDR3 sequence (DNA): TGTGCCAGCAGTCTCCTCCGGGACAGGCACAATGAGCAGTTCTTC. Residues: CASSLLRDRHNEQFF.

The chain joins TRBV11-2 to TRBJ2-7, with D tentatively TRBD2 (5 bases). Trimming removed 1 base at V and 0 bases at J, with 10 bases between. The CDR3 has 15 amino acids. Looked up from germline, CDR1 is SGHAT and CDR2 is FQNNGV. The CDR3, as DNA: TGTGCCAGCAGCTTAGCTCTGGGGAGCTCCTACGAGCAGTACTTC. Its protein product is CASSLALGSSYEQYF.

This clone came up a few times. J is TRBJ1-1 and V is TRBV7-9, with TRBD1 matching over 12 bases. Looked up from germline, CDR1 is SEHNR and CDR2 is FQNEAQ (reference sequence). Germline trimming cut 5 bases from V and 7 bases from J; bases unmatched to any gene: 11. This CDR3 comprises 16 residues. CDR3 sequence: CASSPPRDRGRDEAFF. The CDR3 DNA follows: TGTGCCAGCAGCCCCCCTCGGGACAGGGGGCGGGATGAAGCTTTCTTT. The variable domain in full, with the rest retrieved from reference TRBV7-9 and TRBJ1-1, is DTGVSQNPRHKITKRGQNVTFRCDPISEHNRLYWYRQTLGQGPEFLTYFQNEAQLEKSRLLSDRFSAERPKGSFSTLEIQRTEQGDSAMYLCASSPPRDRGRDEAFFGQGTRLTVV.

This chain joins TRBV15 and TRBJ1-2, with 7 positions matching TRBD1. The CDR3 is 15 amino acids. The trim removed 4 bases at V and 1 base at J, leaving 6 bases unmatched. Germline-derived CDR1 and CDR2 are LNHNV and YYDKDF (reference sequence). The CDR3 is CATSKRWDSNYGYTF. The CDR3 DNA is TGTGCCACCAGCAAGAGATGGGACAGTAACTATGGCTACACCTTC.

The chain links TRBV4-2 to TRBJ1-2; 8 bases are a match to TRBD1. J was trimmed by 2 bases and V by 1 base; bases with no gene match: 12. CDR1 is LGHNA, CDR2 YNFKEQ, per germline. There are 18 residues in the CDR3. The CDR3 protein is CASSQGPPGQGRNYGYTF. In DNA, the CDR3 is TGTGCCAGCAGCCAAGGCCCCCCCGGACAGGGTCGGAACTATGGCTACACCTTC.